What follows describes a single T cell receptor (beta chain). Its antigen has not been determined. The record has no base qualities; no much larger clone is one base away. The CDR3 has 16 amino acids, counting the end cysteine and phenylalanine. Only CDR3 DNA remains: 48 bases, in frame from the first base. The germline V end is reduced by 1 base and the J end by 5 bases; junction bases left unmatched: 5. The germline V gene yields SGHNT for CDR1 and YENEEA for CDR2. The method behind the library was the immunoSEQ multiplex PCR assay. The authors processed their data as follows. A statistical classification framework was built for diagnosing cytomegalovirus status from the catalog of TCR beta chain sequences. Here the immuneACCESS table is served through TCRdb, limited to in-frame sequences with V and J called. Missing clones are a known gap in these copies; in checked studies unresolved V genes cover under half, and the rest lacks a known reason. Clonal size and the V and J genes are those of that table, whereas D and trimming came from the DNA. Recorded for this sample are under 150,000 clones; roughly 86% of them occurred a single time. Together, the top ten hold over 1.1% of the sample.

These data belong to a study of cytomegalovirus exposure and HLA in healthy donors (TCRdb year 2017). Looking at the study overall: A later analysis indicated that the 95 to 150 validation repertoires were generated on the platform also employed for the approximately 700 repertoires of the first cohort. The study was designed to test whether signatures of past pathogen exposure could be identified by cataloging public T cell receptors. A separate validation cohort of some 130 different subjects was used in addition to the 666-subject first cohort. To predict cytomegalovirus infection status, the study brought together high-throughput TCR immunosequencing, statistical association of individual TCRs with disease status, and machine learning.

The donors were included in the validation cohort of some 120 subjects, a group kept apart from the approximately 700-subject first cohort. Results the study describes overall, beyond this receptor: The classifier was reported to diagnose cytomegalovirus status with high specificity and sensitivity in both the original and validation cohorts. The validation cohort had no HLA typing available for a later analysis, so co-occurrence within that cohort was assessed over all 120 or so repertoires. In a later analysis, TCRs clustered in the first cohort were found to also tend to co-occur in the 110 or so validation repertoires, with around 94% of cluster scores above 0. A total of roughly 160 TCR beta chains were listed by the study as associated with cytomegalovirus. The authors suggested that the approach could potentially be generalized to other disease states and immunological phenotypes. While some public TCRs were present in many individuals, most TCR sequences turned up only very rarely across donors. In vitro tests confirmed that three of the cytomegalovirus-associated TCR beta chains recognize cytomegalovirus antigens.

Recombination linked TRBV11-3 to TRBJ2-1; a stretch of 10 junction bases matches TRBD2. Material: PBMCs. The sequence was obtained from a woman in her 30s in good health and CMV-seronegative. The CDR3 corresponds to CASSLASGGLDNEQFF. The DNA sequence is as follows: TGTGCCAGCAGCTTAGCTAGCGGGGGCCTTGACAATGAGCAGTTCTTC.